This TCR beta chain was captured in a study of cytomegalovirus exposure and HLA in healthy donors (dated by TCRdb to 2016 to 2017). At the level of the whole study: According to an earlier analysis of around 600 of the donors, about 179 million T cells yielded 90 million to 130 million unique TCR beta sequences and 250 to 350 Gb of sequence data. The aim of the study was to test whether cataloging public T cell receptors could identify signatures of past pathogen exposure. Along with the roughly 610-subject first cohort, a separate validation cohort of 120 different subjects was used. On average, roughly 250,000 unique TCR beta nucleotide sequences were sequenced per donor among about 400 genotyped donors of the cohort, with 15% to 20% of those sequences being non-productive. Typing coverage differed by locus: A, B, C, DRB1 and DQB1 were typed in about 620-640 donors, DQA1 in 522, DPA1 in nearly 610, and DPB1 in 400 to 490. In a later genetic analysis, genome-wide SNP genotypes for about 60% of the 666 donors were used, and that subset was treated as a discovery cohort. Of the 300 to 450 genotyped donors, 80% to 90% were placed in the genetic ancestry cluster associated with self-reported Caucasian donors. Rather than using new phenotypic data, the later analysis identified candidate immune exposures from TCR beta sequences and from how often those sequences occurred across donors. Donor age, sex, ethnicity and CMV serostatus were collected together with the repertoire data. An early release covering some 640 HLA-typed donors comprised about 300 gigabases of sequencing data and approximately 85 million unique TCR sequences. Every discovery cohort repertoire had been produced on one sequencing platform. The T cell repertoires of 666 subjects were profiled by immunosequencing and related to cytomegalovirus serostatus. High-throughput TCR immunosequencing, statistical association of individual TCRs with disease status, and machine learning were combined to predict cytomegalovirus infection status. HLA typing covered class I and class II loci at four-digit resolution. To decide whether each TCR beta V gene segment behaved as functional or pseudogenic, an earlier analysis of several hundred of the donors relied on high-throughput TCR beta sequencing. A later analysis re-analyzed previously published TCR beta repertoires from roughly 690 donors and added high-resolution HLA genotyping to study TCR occurrence patterns. Several DR-DQ haplotypes were treated as single units for association and clustering because of strong linkage in the cohort.

The cohort consisted of some 670 healthy bone marrow donors. At the time of sampling, every cohort member was nominally healthy, though immune exposures that went unrecorded were likely present. The donor tested CMV seronegative, placing the donor among the 300 to 400 seronegative members of the cohort. A peripheral blood sample was collected from each donor, and TCR beta sequencing was performed on peripheral blood mononuclear cells. Genomic DNA extraction from the blood cell samples was performed with the Qiagen DNeasy Blood Extraction Kit. About this clone: Its antigen is unknown. Within one base of it there is no much larger clone, and no base qualities were kept.

The CDR3 runs 16 residues from the cysteine to the phenylalanine. CDR3 DNA is the only sequence kept; it has 48 bases, read in frame from the first base. CDR1 and CDR2 were assigned from the germline V gene as SGHVS and FQNEAQ. V was cut back by 3 bases and J by 0 bases, leaving a gap of 12 bases between them. Overall study results and their limits: A further reported finding was that TCR beta sequences accurately predicted the HLA-A and HLA-B alleles for most subjects in the first cohort. In a later analysis, most CMV-associated TCR beta chains were found to appear HLA-restricted, with HLA associations seemingly driven largely by CMV exposure. In a later genetic analysis, a missense DCLRE1C variant was associated with V-gene and J-gene trimming of TCR beta chains, and the association was replicated in an independent cohort. The only immune exposure information available for the cohort was CMV serostatus. The cohort was sequenced for TCR beta chains only, and without alpha or paired-chain data the features that could be detected were limited. Because HLA typing was missing for some donors at each locus, association tests included only the typed subset. When HLA alleles, especially DR and DQ, strongly co-occurred, TCR associations were difficult to assign to individual alleles. In a later analysis, TCR association rates were found to vary across HLA loci, with the most associated TCRs seen for DRB1 alleles and the fewest for HLA-C alleles. Sequencing depth was assumed to be roughly uniform across donors in the presence/absence analyses, though that assumption may not hold. According to the authors, the approach could potentially be generalized to other disease states and immunological phenotypes. In an earlier analysis of around 600 of the donors, most TCR beta V segments were observed in productive rearrangements about 87% or about 30% of the time, broadly matching IMGT annotations. A later genetic analysis reported fewer N-insertions in productive TCRs among donors in an Asian-associated ancestry cluster than the roughly 720-donor mean. A later analysis associated about 16,000 TCR beta sequences with specific HLA alleles at a false discovery rate of 0.05. A few of the identified cytomegalovirus-associated TCR beta chains were confirmed in vitro to be specific for cytomegalovirus antigens. A later analysis reported that several top co-occurrence clusters appeared linked to parvovirus B19, influenza, CMV and Epstein-Barr virus. The classifier was reported to diagnose cytomegalovirus status with high specificity and sensitivity in both the original cohort and the validation cohort. The earlier analysis of approximately 540 of the donors excluded some 16 rarely observed V segments, including chromosome 9 orphons, because counts were too low. Correlated functional status among segregating V segments might be attributable to linkage disequilibrium, but an unknown experimental factor could not be ruled out. Some IMGT-functional V segments, including TRBV6-2 and TRBV6-3, could not be distinguished by the 87-base-pair reads and were therefore excluded. In a later analysis, HLA-associated TCR beta chains were found to be more clonally expanded and to have lower generation probabilities than equally common non-associated chains. Most TCR sequences were observed very rarely across donors, whereas some public TCRs were present in many individuals. The study listed 150 to 200 TCR beta chains as associated with cytomegalovirus. A cluster of highly shared sequence variants was judged likely to be a technical artifact of the sequencing pipeline.

Library preparation employed the immunoSEQ multiplex PCR assay. For the multiplex PCR, a mixture combining 60 forward primers for TCR Vbeta segments and 13 reverse primers for TCR Jbeta segments was used. Amplification of the CDR3 region of rearranged TCR beta genes was performed with a multiplex PCR assay on genomic DNA. Amplified TCR beta libraries were sequenced as 87-base-pair reads on the Illumina HiSeq System. As for the original processing: In a later analysis, 80 million or so unique TCR beta chains were counted across the approximately 670 repertoires, and around 11 million of these chains were shared by at least two donors. A nearest-neighbor algorithm error-corrected the raw reads and collapsed the reads into unique sequences, merging closely related sequences to remove PCR and sequencing errors. CDR3 sequences were aligned to IMGT reference sequences to assign V, D and J gene segments. For a sequence to be retained, a match of at least six nucleotides to both a V gene segment and a J gene segment was required. Rearrangements were classified as productive when the CDR3 lacked stop codons and remained in frame with V and J, and all other rearrangements were classified as non-productive. CDR3 was defined according to IMGT convention as the region running from the second conserved V-encoded cysteine to the conserved J-encoded phenylalanine. The earlier analysis of about 590 of the donors excluded sequences that lacked an unambiguous match to a single V gene segment. In an earlier analysis of some 590 of the donors, a V segment was called functional when productive rearrangements were above 56.7%, and segregating when the standard deviation between donors exceeded 5%. To diagnose cytomegalovirus status from the catalog of TCR beta chain sequences, a statistical classification framework was built. A later analysis assigned V and J genes by comparing TCR nucleotide sequences with IMGT/GENE-DB human TR gene sequences. A later analysis assigned CDR3 sequences and most-parsimonious VDJ recombination scenarios with the TCRdist pipeline. A later analysis defined each TCR beta chain by its CDR3 amino acid sequence plus V-gene family, and excluded reads lacking a unique V-gene family. In a later analysis, 450 to 600 highly shared, low-generation-probability nucleotide sequences were removed to address suspected cross-contamination and a sequencing artifact. For each public chain, a later analysis derived a clonal expansion index from normalized ranks of inferred template counts within each repertoire. Generation probabilities in a later analysis came from a VDJ recombination model fitted to out-of-frame rearrangements, and those results were checked against IGoR. In a later analysis, TCR-TCR, TCR-HLA and TCR-CMV co-occurrence was scored with hypergeometric tests, and a repertoire-size bias correction was applied to TCR pairs. A later analysis estimated false discovery rates by permuting HLA or CMV assignments 20 times. In a later analysis, co-occurring TCRs were grouped using DBSCAN, and TCRdist sequence similarity was added for clustering within HLA-allele-positive subsets. Repertoires with fewer than 30,000 or more than 120,000 public chains were left out of co-occurrence clustering, as were five repertoires with anomalous nucleotide sharing. As stored in TCRdb, this immuneACCESS dataset retains in-frame rearrangements with V and J assigned. A fraction of the clones does not appear; measured against another copy, unresolved V genes explain less than half of the discrepancy, and the remainder lacks a known reason. That table gives V, J and clone size, and the DNA gave D and trimming. In this sample the table shows some 100,000 clones, over 60% of which occur a single time. Approximately 2.5% of the sample comes from the top ten.

The TCR sequence derives from a female donor in good health and CMV-seronegative. Sequencing input: PBMCs. Recombination linked TRBV7-8 to TRBJ1-5; TRBD1 is a weak D gene call, 6 bases matching. The CDR3 has the sequence CASSLGGGYSNQPQHF. The DNA reads TGTGCCAGCAGCTTGGGAGGGGGTTATAGCAATCAGCCCCAGCATTTT.